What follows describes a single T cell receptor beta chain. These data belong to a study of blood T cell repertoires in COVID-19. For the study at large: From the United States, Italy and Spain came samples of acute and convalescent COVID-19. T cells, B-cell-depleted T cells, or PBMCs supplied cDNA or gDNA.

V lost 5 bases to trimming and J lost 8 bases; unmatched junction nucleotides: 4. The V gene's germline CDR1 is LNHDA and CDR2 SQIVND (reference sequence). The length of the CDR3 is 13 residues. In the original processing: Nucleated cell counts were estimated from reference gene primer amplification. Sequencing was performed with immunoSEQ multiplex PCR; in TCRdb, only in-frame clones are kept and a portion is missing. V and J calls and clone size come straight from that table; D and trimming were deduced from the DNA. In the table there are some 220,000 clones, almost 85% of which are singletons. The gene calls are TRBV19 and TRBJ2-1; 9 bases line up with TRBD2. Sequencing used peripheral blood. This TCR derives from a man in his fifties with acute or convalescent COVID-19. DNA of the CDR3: TGTGCCAGTAGTCCCCGGACTAGCGATGAGCAGTTCTTC. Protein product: CASSPRTSDEQFF.